Below are 10 T cell receptor beta chains sequenced from a single sample in a study of shared clonotypes between healthy human individuals. The method was immunoSEQ multiplex PCR; TCRdb's version includes in-frame clones alone and lacks a portion of them. The sample includes about 2.4 million clones, 93% of them seen just once. Material for sequencing was naive CD4+ T cells from PBMCs. Subset here: CD45RA+ positively selected. Receptors originate from a man aged 18 to 30 in good health. Some clones in this sample may be carry-over from other donors' samples.

This clone was found a few times. The chain combines TRBV4-2 with TRBJ1-5, with a tentative D call TRBD1 (5 bases). V was clipped by 1 base and J by 4 bases, with 14 bases between them. Germline values: CDR1 LGHNA, CDR2 YNFKEQ. The length of the CDR3 is 16 residues. In DNA form, the CDR3 reads TGTGCCAGCAGCCAAGTTGCGGGGCCGGAAAATCAGCCCCAGCATTTT. Translation: CASSQVAGPENQPQHF.

The chain couples TRBV28 to TRBJ1-4; D gene unclear. The CDR3 has 14 residues. Looked up from germline, CDR1 is MDHEN and CDR2 is SYDVKM. Deletions cut 3 bases from V and 8 bases from J, with 13 bases between. The CDR3 region is CASSFGRTYEKLFF. Written as DNA, the CDR3 is TGTGCCAGCAGTTTTGGGAGGACCTACGAAAAACTGTTTTTT.

The chain couples TRBV28 to TRBJ2-1, with TRBD2 matching over 10 bases. Germline V gene sequence: CDR1 MDHEN, CDR2 SYDVKM. CDR3 length equals 16 residues. The trim removed 6 bases at V and 2 bases at J, leaving 7 bases unmatched. CDR3: CASSSSSGGTYNEQFF. CDR3 coding DNA: TGTGCCAGCAGCTCCTCTAGCGGGGGCACCTACAATGAGCAGTTCTTC.

The chain combines TRBV11-2 with TRBJ1-1; a weak D match, TRBD1 (6 bases). CDR3 length: 12 amino acids. Between the trimmed V and J ends, which lost 6 bases and 10 bases, there was a span of 15 bases. Germline V gene data show CDR1 as SGHAT and CDR2 as FQNNGV. The CDR3 sequence is CASRLTGDGAFF. The CDR3 DNA follows: TGTGCCAGCAGACTGACAGGAGATGGAGCTTTCTTT.

This sequence joins TRBV2 and TRBJ1-5; 7 bases align to TRBD1. The CDR3 runs to 14 residues. Germline-derived CDR1 and CDR2 are SNHLY and FYNNEI. After removal of 5 bases from V and 5 bases from J, the junction contained 6 bases not matched to a gene. CDR3: CASSKDREHQPQHF. CDR3 bases: TGTGCCAGCAGTAAAGACAGGGAGCATCAGCCCCAGCATTTT.

V usage is TRBV28 and J usage is TRBJ1-1, with 7 bases lining up with TRBD1. CDR3 length equals 13 residues. The germline V gene encodes CDR1 MDHEN and CDR2 SYDVKM. V lost 9 bases to trimming and J lost 1 base; unmatched junction nucleotides: 5. CDR3: CASVGTANTEAFF. CDR3 in DNA: TGTGCCAGTGTCGGGACAGCGAACACTGAAGCTTTCTTT.

The genes are TRBV10-3 and TRBJ1-1; D is perhaps TRBD1 (6 bases). Trimming pared 10 bases from V and 0 bases from J, leaving 12 bases between. CDR1 and CDR2 from the germline V gene are ENHRY and SYGVKD. The CDR3 spans 13 residues. The DNA of the CDR3 is TGTGCCACACACAGGGATCTGAACACTGAAGCTTTCTTT. Protein product: CATHRDLNTEAFF.

In this sample, this clone turned up once. The chain links TRBV7-8 to TRBJ1-1; D is unclear. This CDR3 region has 17 residues. V gave up 5 bases and J gave up 0 bases, with 19 bases separating them. The germline gives CDR1 SGHVS, CDR2 FQNEAQ. The CDR3 region is CASSPKTGFNMNTEAFF. CDR3 DNA sequence: TGTGCCAGCAGCCCCAAAACTGGATTCAACATGAACACTGAAGCTTTCTTT.

The V gene is TRBV7-2, the J gene TRBJ2-1; D uncertain. With 3 bases removed from V and 0 bases from J, the gap between germline ends came to 9 bases. CDR1 is SGHTA, CDR2 FQGNSA, per germline. The CDR3 covers 15 residues. The CDR3 region has the DNA TGTGCCAGCAGCTTTGGAATAGGCTCCTACAATGAGCAGTTCTTC. Protein sequence: CASSFGIGSYNEQFF.

Note on this clone: At the DNA level, this CDR3 is encoded by other sequences in the same sample as well. V usage is TRBV18 and J usage is TRBJ1-1; D might be TRBD1 (5 bases). Germline lookup yields CDR1 KGHSH and CDR2 LQKENI. CDR3 size: 14 residues. The ends were cut back, 3 bases at V and 5 bases at J, with 13 bases in the middle. The CDR3 reads CASSPRGEGTEAFF. CDR3 bases: TGTGCCAGCTCACCGCGGGGGGAGGGGACTGAAGCTTTCTTT.